This section outlines one TCR beta chain sequence together with its context. Its matching antigen is unknown. TCRdb keeps only in-frame clones here, not all; method: immunoSEQ multiplex PCR. The table has under 100,000 clones, approximately 95% seen once. The data were taken from a study of cytomegalovirus exposure and HLA in healthy donors. Germline CDR1 and CDR2: WSHSY and SAAADI. The CDR3 runs 16 residues. The trim removed 4 bases at V and 1 base at J, leaving 5 bases unmatched. Findings of the study overall: Most TCR sequences were seen very rarely across donors, but some public TCRs occurred in many.

The source material was PBMCs. The TCR originated in a woman aged 18-35 years in good health and CMV-seronegative. The chain couples TRBV10-2 to TRBJ2-7; 12 nucleotides match TRBD2. CDR3 protein: CASSALTSGSSYEQYF. Written as DNA, the CDR3 is TGCGCCAGCAGTGCCCTGACTAGCGGGAGTTCCTACGAGCAGTACTTC.